This entry lists 2 T cell receptor beta chains sequenced from one sample in a study of cytomegalovirus exposure and HLA in healthy donors. Sequenced by immunoSEQ multiplex PCR; TCRdb stores in-frame clones only, minus some. Of about 240,000 clones detected, around 87% appear once; the ten largest clones hold less than 1.5%. Sequenced: PBMCs. These receptors were obtained from a woman in her 30s in good health and CMV-seropositive.

CDR3 loop: CASSTARSGNSYNEQFF. For the CDR3, the DNA is TGTGCCAGTAGTACCGCACGTAGCGGGAATTCCTACAATGAGCAGTTCTTC. V and J are TRBV19 and TRBJ2-1; 8 bases fit TRBD2. With 4 bases clipped from V and 1 base from J, the junction kept 9 bases outside the gene matches. This CDR3 spans 17 amino acids. The germline V gene has CDR1 LNHDA and CDR2 SQIVND (reference sequence).

The rearrangement links TRBV28 to TRBJ2-7; 11 bases agree with TRBD2. This CDR3 has 14 residues. J lost 2 bases, V lost 6 bases, and 3 bases had no gene match. Germline values: CDR1 MDHEN, CDR2 SYDVKM. The CDR3 DNA follows: TGTGCCAGCAGAACTAGCGGGAGTACCTACGAGCAGTACTTC. Translating it yields CASRTSGSTYEQYF.